Listed here are 29 T cell receptor beta chains from one sample, sequenced in a study of control samples from healthy donors and cancer patients. Clones were sequenced by immunoSEQ multiplex PCR, and TCRdb holds only the in-frame ones, with some missing. The data show roughly 100,000 clones, with roughly 89% seen just once and 15% to 20% held by the top ten. The sequencing sample was made of PBMCs. The receptors shown here come from a man aged 55 to 70 with lung cancer.

The chain recombines TRBV25-1 with TRBJ1-5; 7 positions agree with TRBD1. Germline loops: CDR1 MGHDK, CDR2 SYGVNS. The J segment lost 0 bases and the V segment lost 8 bases, leaving 4 bases of the junction unmatched. The CDR3 totals 14 residues. The chain's CDR3 is CASGDSNSNQPQHF. The CDR3 nucleotides are TGTGCCAGCGGGGACAGTAATAGCAATCAGCCCCAGCATTTT.

This chain connects TRBV6-5 to TRBJ2-3, with a weak D call TRBD2 (5 bases). V lost 11 bases, J lost 3 bases, and 21 bases lay in between. The germline V gene has CDR1 MNHEY and CDR2 SVGAGI. This CDR3 has 15 residues. In nucleotides, the CDR3 is TGTGCCTCATCGAGCGGACCGGGCTCGACAGATACGCAGTATTTT. Translating it yields CASSSGPGSTDTQYF.

This clone was detected once. The rearrangement joins TRBV30 to TRBJ1-5; a weak D match, TRBD1 (5 bases). The V end was cut by 1 base, the J end by 1 base, with 8 bases between. In germline, CDR1 is GTSNPN, CDR2 SVGIG (reference sequence). The CDR3 length is 14 residues. In nucleotides, the CDR3 is TGTGCCTGGAGTGGAGGACACAGCAATCAGCCCCAGCATTTT. Protein product: CAWSGGHSNQPQHF.

CDR3 in DNA: TGTGCCTGGAGTGTGCGGGGCCCCGGGGAGCTGTTTTTT. Protein product: CAWSVRGPGELFF. This chain joins TRBV30 and TRBJ2-2; TRBD2 might be the D (6 bases). Germline values: CDR1 GTSNPN, CDR2 SVGIG (reference sequence). The germline V and J ends were trimmed by 0 bases and 6 bases, with 8 bases remaining between them. The CDR3 has 13 amino acids.

The rearrangement joins TRBV18 to TRBJ1-1, with D possibly TRBD1 on 5 matching bases. The V end lost 7 bases, the J end lost 4 bases, and 13 bases lay between the germline ends. This CDR3 has 13 amino acids. Germline values: CDR1 KGHSH, CDR2 LQKENI. Written as DNA, the CDR3 is TGTGCCAGCTTGCGGGGGGGGATCACTGAAGCTTTCTTT. Amino acid sequence: CASLRGGITEAFF.

V gene TRBV6-5 combines with J gene TRBJ1-2, with 8 bases matching TRBD1. CDR3 size: 15 residues. The germline V gene has CDR1 MNHEY and CDR2 SVGAGI. Germline trimming cut 5 bases from V and 1 base from J; bases unmatched to any gene: 6. CDR3 nucleotides: TGTGCCAGCAGTACCTACAGGGGGTTTAACTATGGCTACACCTTC. This codes for CASSTYRGFNYGYTF.

The gene calls are TRBV18 and TRBJ2-5; no reliable D call. Deletions cut 2 bases from V and 5 bases from J, with 12 bases between. CDR1 and CDR2 (germline): KGHSH, LQKENI. The CDR3 covers 14 residues. As DNA, the CDR3 is TGTGCCAGCTCACCAACGGGCTTGGGGGAGACCCAGTACTTC. This translates into CASSPTGLGETQYF.

V gene TRBV3-1 (or the pseudogene TRBV3-2) combines with J gene TRBJ1-2, with 9 bases that match TRBD1. The J segment lost 6 bases and the V segment lost 2 bases, leaving 10 bases of the junction unmatched. In germline, CDR1 is LGHDT, CDR2 YNNKEL (reference sequence). This CDR3 spans 16 amino acids. The CDR3 DNA sequence: TGTGCCAGCAGCCAAAAACCGGGACAGGGCGCCAATGGCTACACCTTC. Protein sequence: CASSQKPGQGANGYTF.

The rearrangement links TRBV6-5 to TRBJ1-1; TRBD1 matches 8 bases. Unmatched junction bases numbered 9, after V lost 7 bases and J lost 2 bases. This CDR3 spans 15 amino acids. Per germline, CDR1 MNHEY and CDR2 SVGAGI. The chain's CDR3 is CASTVLDRANTEAFF. In DNA, the CDR3 is TGTGCCAGCACCGTCCTGGACAGGGCTAACACTGAAGCTTTCTTT.

V is TRBV27 and J is TRBJ1-6; weak D call: TRBD1 (5 bases). This CDR3 has 14 residues. Deletions cut 2 bases from V and 8 bases from J, with 10 bases between. Germline V gene sequence: CDR1 MNHEY, CDR2 SMNVEV (reference sequence). The CDR3 DNA sequence: TGTGCCAGCAGTTTAGCAGGGACGGATTCACCCCTCCACTTT. It encodes CASSLAGTDSPLHF.

This clone came up once. This chain joins TRBV7-8 and TRBJ1-2, with TRBD1 matching 8 bases. The V gene's germline CDR1 is SGHVS and CDR2 FQNEAQ. Trimming took 5 bases from V and 8 from J; bases not matched to a gene: 7. The CDR3 covers 13 residues. The CDR3 sequence is CASSPRTGIGYTF. CDR3 in DNA: TGTGCCAGCAGCCCCCGGACAGGGATAGGCTACACCTTC.

The chain carries TRBV9 and TRBJ1-2; 7 nucleotides line up with TRBD1. V shed 7 bases, J shed 8 bases, and the junction held 8 bases outside the gene matches. Germline-derived CDR1 and CDR2 are SGDLS and YYNGEE. CDR3 length equals 12 residues. CDR3 sequence: CASRQGTRGYTF. CDR3 nucleotide sequence: TGTGCCAGCCGACAGGGAACTCGCGGCTACACCTTC.

The chain employs TRBV2 and TRBJ1-1; D gene uncertain. CDR1 SNHLY and CDR2 FYNNEI come from the germline V gene. Trimming cost V 2 bases and J 1 base, with 17 bases left between them. The CDR3 covers 17 residues. CDR3 coding DNA: TGTGCCAGCAGTGAAACGCCGGCTTGGTCGAGGAACACTGAAGCTTTCTTT. Translation gives CASSETPAWSRNTEAFF.

This chain links TRBV6-5 with TRBJ2-3; 8 nucleotides match TRBD2. Germline V gene data show CDR1 as MNHEY and CDR2 as SVGAGI. The V gene end was trimmed by 2 bases and the J gene end by 6 bases; junction bases not matched to a gene: 10. The CDR3 spans 16 residues. Here the CDR3 DNA reads TGTGCCAGCAGTTACGTGTTAGCGGGGCCTCGGGATACGCAGTATTTT. As protein: CASSYVLAGPRDTQYF.

In its sample, this clone was seen once. This chain links TRBV20-1 with TRBJ2-7; D not certain. This CDR3 region has 14 residues. V shed 3 bases and J shed 0 bases, with 12 bases lying between them. Germline loops: CDR1 DFQATT, CDR2 SNEGSKA (reference sequence). CDR3 residues: CSASVLPSSYEQYF. The CDR3, as DNA: TGCAGTGCTAGTGTCCTCCCGAGCTCCTACGAGCAGTACTTC.

This chain connects TRBV6-5 to TRBJ2-2, with D perhaps matching TRBD1 (6 bases). V was pared by 0 bases and J by 6 bases, with 14 bases between. The CDR3 totals 16 residues. Germline lookup yields CDR1 MNHEY and CDR2 SVGAGI. The CDR3 sequence is CASSYSTGGGSGELFF. Written as DNA, the CDR3 is TGTGCCAGCAGTTACTCGACAGGAGGCGGGTCCGGGGAGCTGTTTTTT.

The chain uses TRBV5-4 and TRBJ1-1; TRBD1 agrees at 7 bases. Trimming removed 4 bases from V and 3 bases from J; junction bases left unmatched: 9. CDR3 length equals 15 residues. The germline V gene has CDR1 SGHNT and CDR2 YYREEE (reference sequence). The CDR3 here is CASSRDRISHTEAFF. The CDR3, as DNA: TGTGCCAGCAGCAGGGACAGAATCTCACACACTGAAGCTTTCTTT.

This chain links TRBV30 with TRBJ1-4; D call uncertain. CDR3 length: 13 amino acids. Germline CDR1 and CDR2: GTSNPN and SVGIG (reference sequence). The germline V and J ends were trimmed by 8 bases and 4 bases, with 14 bases remaining between them. The CDR3 spells CARLDRGNEKLFF. In nucleotides, the CDR3 is TGTGCCCGACTGGATCGGGGTAATGAAAAACTGTTTTTT.

This clone is a singleton in its sample. The chain employs TRBV19 and TRBJ2-3; D is perhaps TRBD1 or TRBD2 (5 bases each). CDR1 is LNHDA and CDR2 is SQIVND in the germline V gene (reference sequence). Trimming stripped 4 bases from V and 3 bases from J, with 14 bases between. There are 15 residues in the CDR3. CDR3: CASSTGPTTTDTQYF. CDR3 in DNA: TGTGCCAGTAGTACGGGGCCCACGACGACAGATACGCAGTATTTT.

The rearrangement uses TRBV15 and TRBJ2-2; no firm D call. Germline values: CDR1 LNHNV, CDR2 YYDKDF (reference sequence). The CDR3 is made up of 16 amino acids. Trimming took 1 base from V and 5 from J, leaving 14 bases between them. In DNA form, the CDR3 reads TGTGCCACCAGCAGAGTATACCAAGCTGGGACCGGGGAGCTGTTTTTT. Protein sequence: CATSRVYQAGTGELFF.

This chain links TRBV27 with TRBJ2-2; D is unclear. Germline CDR1 reads MNHEY; CDR2 reads SMNVEV (reference sequence). The length of the CDR3 is 14 residues. Trimming took 7 bases from V and 0 from J, leaving 9 bases between them. CDR3 DNA sequence: TGTGCCAGCACACGGCAGACGAACACCGGGGAGCTGTTTTTT. Its translation: CASTRQTNTGELFF.

The chain has TRBV14 and TRBJ1-2; 8 bases map to TRBD1. V was clipped by 5 bases and J by 3 bases; unmatched bases: 2. CDR3 length: 13 amino acids. Germline-derived CDR1 and CDR2 are SGHDN and FVKESK. The chain's CDR3 is CASSTDRDYGYTF. Written as DNA, the CDR3 is TGTGCCAGCAGCACGGACAGGGACTATGGCTACACCTTC.

The V gene is TRBV6-2 or TRBV6-3, the J gene TRBJ1-2; the D gene is possibly TRBD1 (5 bases). The CDR3 has 15 amino acids. Germline V lookup: CDR1 MNHEY, CDR2 SVGEGT. V was pared by 4 bases and J by 8 bases, with 20 bases between. CDR3 residues: CASSWGGVRSSGYTF. CDR3 DNA sequence: TGTGCCAGCAGTTGGGGCGGGGTCAGAAGTAGCGGCTACACCTTC.

Only one count was recorded for this clone. This chain's CDR3 is CASSYVWGGQETQYF. The DNA for the CDR3 is TGTGCCAGCAGTTACGTGTGGGGGGGCCAAGAGACCCAGTACTTC. The chain couples TRBV6-5 to TRBJ2-5; 7 bases line up with TRBD2. Germline assignment: CDR1 MNHEY and CDR2 SVGAGI. The CDR3 sequence is 15 residues long. V shed 2 bases, J shed 1 base, and the junction held 4 bases outside the gene matches.

The count of this clone is one. This chain links TRBV11-2 with TRBJ2-6, with D unclear. Germline values: CDR1 SGHAT, CDR2 FQNNGV. Trimming removed 5 bases at V and 17 bases at J, with 16 bases between. The CDR3 loop spans 12 amino acids. CDR3 region: CASSHPDGPMTF. The CDR3 nucleotides read TGTGCCAGCAGCCACCCGGACGGTCCGATGACTTTC.

The V and J genes are TRBV25-1 and TRBJ1-2, with 7 nucleotides matching TRBD1. V lost 4 bases and J lost 4; bases outside the gene matches: 3. This CDR3 has 13 residues. Germline-derived CDR1 and CDR2 are MGHDK and SYGVNS. The chain's CDR3 is CASSAGTAYGYTF. DNA for the CDR3: TGTGCCAGCAGTGCCGGGACAGCCTATGGCTACACCTTC.

The chain combines TRBV11-3 with TRBJ1-1, with 7 bases lining up with TRBD1. Trimming at V came to 1 base and at J to 6 bases, leaving 5 bases not matched to a gene. The CDR3 is 14 residues long. From germline, CDR1 is SGHNT and CDR2 YENEEA. The CDR3 bases are TGTGCCAGCAGCTTAGTCCAGGGGGGGGCTGAAGCTTTCTTT. Translation: CASSLVQGGAEAFF.

The V gene is TRBV12-3 or TRBV12-4, the J gene TRBJ1-4; TRBD1 might be the D (5 bases). This CDR3 has 13 amino acids. Trimming pared 6 bases from V and 7 bases from J, leaving 12 bases between. The CDR3 DNA reads as TGTGCCAGCAGACGCGGGACTTTTGAAAAACTGTTTTTT. Its protein product is CASRRGTFEKLFF.

V and J are TRBV29-1 and TRBJ1-2; no firm D call. Germline V gene lookup returns CDR1 SQVTM and CDR2 ANQGSEA. The CDR3 has 15 residues. V was cut by 6 bases and J by 1 base, with 18 bases left in between. CDR3 region: CSVPTFSEVNYGYTF. CDR3 coding DNA: TGCAGCGTACCGACCTTCTCGGAGGTTAACTATGGCTACACCTTC.